These T cell receptor beta chains were read from a single sample in a study of blood T cell repertoires in COVID-19. Profiling relied on immunoSEQ multiplex PCR, and the TCRdb table lists in-frame clones only, not all of them. Among 180,000 or so clones, 75% to 85% were seen once, and the ten largest hold 8% to 13%. What was sequenced was peripheral blood. All receptors come from a woman in her 40s with COVID-19, enrolled during active disease. Each CDR3 is given with its conserved first and last residue. The D gene is left open where the match is weak. Clone size is shown for a subset of rows, as once, few, many or a class of expanded clone.

size: NA; D: NA; J: TRBJ1-6; V: TRBV30; DNA: TGTGCCTGGAGTGGGGCGGGGAGCACCTATAATTCACCCCTCCACTTT; CDR3: CAWSGAGSTYNSPLHF
size: NA; D: NA; J: TRBJ2-1; V: TRBV7-2; DNA: TGTGCCAGCAGCCCGTCGCTAGATAGCTCCTACAATGAGCAGTTCTTC; CDR3: CASSPSLDSSYNEQFF
size: NA; D: NA; J: TRBJ2-3; V: TRBV7-9; DNA: TGTGCCAGCAGCTTAGTAATCACGCGCTCGGATACGCAGTATTTT; CDR3: CASSLVITRSDTQYF
size: NA; D: NA; J: TRBJ1-2; V: TRBV14; DNA: TGTGCCAGCAGCCCAATACTACAGGATAGGAACTATGGCTACACCTTC; CDR3: CASSPILQDRNYGYTF
size: NA; D: TRBD2; J: TRBJ2-1; V: TRBV30; DNA: TGTGCCTGGAGTACTAGCGGGGGGGCAGGCGATGAGCAGTTCTTC; CDR3: CAWSTSGGAGDEQFF
size: NA; D: NA; J: TRBJ2-1; V: TRBV2; DNA: TGTGCCAGCAGTGAAATCGGGACATTTAACTCTGAGCAGTTCTTC; CDR3: CASSEIGTFNSEQFF
size: NA; D: TRBD2; J: TRBJ2-3; V: TRBV7-3; DNA: TGTGCCAGCAGCTTAATCGGGAGGACTAGCGGCACCAGAGCCACAGATACGCAGTATTTT; CDR3: CASSLIGRTSGTRATDTQYF
size: NA; D: NA; J: TRBJ1-1; V: TRBV29-1; DNA: TGCAGCGTCCCTAGTCGGCAGATGAACACTGAAGCTTTCTTT; CDR3: CSVPSRQMNTEAFF
size: NA; D: NA; J: TRBJ1-2; V: TRBV29-1; DNA: TGCAGCGTTGGGCAGGGTTATGGCTACACCTTC; CDR3: CSVGQGYGYTF
size: NA; D: TRBD2; J: TRBJ2-3; V: TRBV12-5; DNA: TGTGCTAGTGCCGCGGGGGGATACACAGATACGCAGTATTTT; CDR3: CASAAGGYTDTQYF
size: many; D: TRBD1; J: TRBJ2-1; V: TRBV25-1; DNA: TGTGCCAGCAGTGGGGGACAGGACTACAATGAGCAGTTCTTC; CDR3: CASSGGQDYNEQFF
size: NA; D: NA; J: TRBJ2-7; V: TRBV7-3; DNA: TGTGCCAGCAGCTTAAGCAGGGGTTCCCTCGAGCAGTACTTC; CDR3: CASSLSRGSLEQYF
size: few; D: TRBD2; J: TRBJ2-1; V: TRBV19; DNA: TGTGCCAGTAGTATACTAGCGGGAGGTGGGGGCAATGAGCAGTTCTTC; CDR3: CASSILAGGGGNEQFF
size: once; D: TRBD1; J: TRBJ2-5; V: TRBV18; DNA: TGTGCCAGCTCAGGAACGACAGGGGGTACAGAGACCCAGTACTTC; CDR3: CASSGTTGGTETQYF
size: NA; D: NA; J: TRBJ2-3; V: TRBV5-1; DNA: TGCGCCAGCAGCTTGAGTAGCCCGCGGATAGATACGCAGTATTTT; CDR3: CASSLSSPRIDTQYF
size: few; D: TRBD2; J: TRBJ2-1; V: TRBV5-1; DNA: TGCGCCAGCAGCTGGCCCGTTGGGGCGGGAGGGCCCAACTCCTACAATGAGCAGTTCTTC; CDR3: CASSWPVGAGGPNSYNEQFF